Sequencing of this T cell receptor delta chain was carried out in a study of human gamma delta and Vdelta1 T cells (dated by TCRdb to 2017 to 2018). Broadly, across the study: In this study, the researchers looked at Delta One T cells, which are Vd1+ gamma-delta T cells, to see how well they work as cytotoxic effectors against acute myeloid leukemia. Points the paper makes about the study in general: Delta One T cells were reported as polyclonal and as showing broad cytotoxic targeting of acute myeloid leukemia.

Concerning this clone itself: Which antigen it targets is not known. No base-level quality is on record; no much larger clone is a single base apart.

Libraries were built with PCR. The sequencer was an Illumina MiSeq. Clone calls in TCRdb were regenerated from the public reads with CATT, after which identical DNA sequences shared one row. For this sample the table gives over 10,000 delta-chain clones, of which over 40% were detected only once. The top ten clones comprise 1.5% of the sample. From cysteine to phenylalanine, the CDR3 is 20 amino acids long. Kept here is only the CDR3 DNA, which spans 60 bases and is read in frame from base 1. Compared with germline, V lacks 0 bases and J lacks 8 bases; bases without a gene match: 21. The germline V gene supplies CDR1 TSWWSYY and CDR2 QGS.

Sequenced sample: Vdelta1 gamma-delta T cells from blood grown in culture (DOT cells). The sample's cell subset or site, from its label and the paper: Delta One T cells, in vitro expanded/differentiated Vd1+ gamma-delta T cells. This TCR came from a human donor in good health. The chain is made from TRDV1 and TRDJ2, with 7 middle bases fitting TRDD2. CDR3 protein: CALGELLFLKVKGAPAQLFF. The sequence in DNA is TGTGCTCTTGGGGAACTCCTCTTCCTAAAGGTTAAGGGGGCTCCGGCACAACTCTTCTTT.